The rows below give T cell receptor beta chains drawn from one sample of a study of glioma-infiltrating T cells after dendritic cell vaccination. Method: immunoSEQ multiplex PCR; TCRdb's copy keeps in-frame clones and lacks some. The sample gives about 95,000 clones, 70% to 90% of which show up once; 2.5% to 3% is in the top ten. This material consisted of blood, taken before dendritic cell vaccination. Receptors originate from a human donor with glioblastoma. CDR3s include the opening cysteine and the closing phenylalanine or tryptophan. D genes are given only for firm matches. A row's size may be missing; if present it is once, few, many or a size class.

d_gene,j_gene,abundance,v_gene,len,CDR3nt,CDR3aa
TRBD2,TRBJ2-5,NA,TRBV30,17,TGTGCCTGGAGTGTAATTCCCCTACTAGCGGGGCGAGAGACCCAGTACTTC,CAWSVIPLLAGRETQYF
NA,TRBJ2-6,once,TRBV6-6,15,TGTGCCAGCATATCCACGACAGGAGGACCCAACGTCCTGACTTTC,CASISTTGGPNVLTF
NA,TRBJ1-3,NA,TRBV7-2,13,TGTGCCAGCAGCTTAGCGCACGGGAACACCATATATTTT,CASSLAHGNTIYF
NA,TRBJ1-1,NA,TRBV5-6,15,TGTGCCAGCAGCTTGGGACAGATCATGAACACTGAAGCTTTCTTT,CASSLGQIMNTEAFF
NA,TRBJ2-1,few,TRBV5-6,15,TGTGCCAGCAGCCGGGGAGGAAAAGGGGTAGATGAGCAGTTCTTC,CASSRGGKGVDEQFF
NA,TRBJ2-5,NA,TRBV9,14,TGTGCCAGCAGCGAGGGACTCACTCAAGAGACCCAGTACTTC,CASSEGLTQETQYF
TRBD1,TRBJ1-4,few,TRBV5-1,16,TGCGCCAGCAGCTTGGTAGGGGGCTCCTTAAGAGAAAAACTGTTTTTT,CASSLVGGSLREKLFF
TRBD1,TRBJ1-1,few,TRBV11-3,16,TGTGCCAGCAGCCCTGGAACGGGACAGGGGTCTCGTGAAGCTTTCTTT,CASSPGTGQGSREAFF
TRBD2,TRBJ2-1,NA,TRBV7-9,15,TGTGCCAGCAGCTTAGGACTAGCGGCTTACAATGAGCAGTTCTTC,CASSLGLAAYNEQFF
NA,TRBJ1-3,NA,TRBV20-1,11,TGCAGTGCGAGGGATGGAAACACCATATATTTT,CSARDGNTIYF
NA,TRBJ2-7,NA,TRBV6-1,14,TGTGCCAGCAGCGCCCGGGGGGCCTCCTACGAGCAGTACTTC,CASSARGASYEQYF
NA,TRBJ2-5,NA,TRBV7-2,13,TGTGCCACCGGTTTCAACAGACAAGAGACCCAGTACTTC,CATGFNRQETQYF
TRBD2,TRBJ2-7,once,TRBV4-1,14,TGCGCCAGCAGCCAAGGGAGTCTGGGGGAGGGGCAGTACTTC,CASSQGSLGEGQYF
NA,TRBJ2-7,NA,TRBV5-1,15,TGCGCCAGCACCGAGAGCGCAGAGAGCTCCTACGAGCAGTACTTC,CASTESAESSYEQYF
TRBD1,TRBJ2-3,NA,TRBV7-2,16,TGTGCCAGCAGCGCAGCGCCGGGACAGTTCACAGATACGCAGTATTTT,CASSAAPGQFTDTQYF
NA,TRBJ1-1,NA,TRBV5-1,14,TGCGCCAGCAGCTTATCCCAGCGGGGCACTGAAGCTTTCTTT,CASSLSQRGTEAFF
NA,TRBJ2-7,NA,TRBV30,13,TGTGCCTGGAGTGTAAGAGCGGCCTACGAGCAGTACTTC,CAWSVRAAYEQYF
NA,TRBJ2-7,NA,TRBV4-1,15,TGCGCCAGCAGCCAAGGAGGGACACCCGCCTACGAGCAGTACTTC,CASSQGGTPAYEQYF
TRBD1,TRBJ1-6,NA,TRBV5-1,15,TGCGCCAGCAGCCTAACGACAGGGGGTAATTCACCCCTCCACTTT,CASSLTTGGNSPLHF
TRBD1,TRBJ1-3,few,TRBV6-6,14,TGTGCCAGCAGTTTTGGACAGGGCGGAAACACCATATATTTT,CASSFGQGGNTIYF
NA,TRBJ1-1,NA,TRBV6-1,13,TGTGCCAGCAAGGAGACGGGGAACACTGAAGCTTTCTTT,CASKETGNTEAFF
TRBD1,TRBJ2-7,NA,TRBV19,15,TGTGCCAGTAGTATAATGGGACAGCCCTGGGACGAGCAGTACTTC,CASSIMGQPWDEQYF
TRBD2,TRBJ2-7,NA,TRBV7-8,14,TGTGCCAGCAGCTTTAGCGGGAGCTCCTACGAGCAGTACTTC,CASSFSGSSYEQYF
TRBD1,TRBJ1-1,NA,TRBV30,15,TGTGCCTGGAGTGCTGACAGGGGATGGGGCACTGAAGCTTTCTTT,CAWSADRGWGTEAFF
NA,TRBJ2-7,NA,TRBV11-2,13,TGTGCCAGCAGCATAGAAGGGGGGGTTGAGCAGTACTTC,CASSIEGGVEQYF
TRBD1,TRBJ2-7,NA,TRBV13,16,TGTGCCAGCAGCATTAGGGTAGGGACAGGCACCTACGAGCAGTACTTC,CASSIRVGTGTYEQYF
NA,TRBJ1-1,NA,TRBV27,16,TGTGCCAGCAGTTTATTACAGTTCCCGATGAACACTGAAGCTTTCTTT,CASSLLQFPMNTEAFF
TRBD1,TRBJ2-7,NA,TRBV5-1,16,TGCGCCAGCAGCTACCTCTCGACAGGGGCGGAGTACGAGCAGTACTTC,CASSYLSTGAEYEQYF
NA,TRBJ1-1,NA,TRBV7-9,13,TGTGCCAGCAGCCCGACACGAAACACTGAAGCTTTCTTT,CASSPTRNTEAFF
NA,TRBJ1-1,NA,TRBV7-9,13,TGTGCCAGCAGCCTCAATTCGGGCACTGAAGCTTTCTTT,CASSLNSGTEAFF
NA,TRBJ2-7,NA,TRBV5-4,13,TGTGCCAGCAGCCCACAGGGTTCCTACGAGCAGTACTTC,CASSPQGSYEQYF
NA,TRBJ1-1,NA,TRBV7-2,13,TGTGCCAGCAGCCCCGGGTCTTACACTGAAGCTTTCTTT,CASSPGSYTEAFF